Shown below are 4 T cell receptor beta chains from a single sample sequenced in a study of T cell responses to AZD1222 COVID-19 vaccine. Profiling relied on immunoSEQ multiplex PCR, and the TCRdb table lists in-frame clones only, not all of them. The table has approximately 200,000 clones, approximately 94% seen once. Sequenced here: peripheral blood, sampled 28 days after the second AZD1222 dose. All receptors derive from an adult who received the AZD1222 COVID-19 vaccine.

The chain recombines TRBV28 with TRBJ1-1; D is perhaps TRBD1 (6 bases). V lost 7 bases and J lost 1, with 16 bases in between. The germline CDR1 and CDR2 sequences are MDHEN and SYDVKM. The CDR3 is 15 amino acids. CDR3 sequence (DNA): TGTGCCAGCAATGCCCTTCAGGGGTCGAACACTGAAGCTTTCTTT. Translation: CASNALQGSNTEAFF.

The V and J genes are TRBV19 and TRBJ1-5, with D unresolved. The CDR3 is made up of 13 amino acids. The germline gives CDR1 LNHDA, CDR2 SQIVND (reference sequence). Trimming took 5 bases from V and 7 from J, leaving 12 bases between them. CDR3 sequence (DNA): TGTGCCAGTAGTCCCTACCGCAGCCAGCCCCAGCATTTT. It specifies CASSPYRSQPQHF. Full variable domain (outside the CDR3, taken from reference TRBV19 and TRBJ1-5): DGGITQSPKYLFRKEGQNVTLSCEQNLNHDAMYWYRQDPGQGLRLIYYSQIVNDFQKGDIAEGYSVSREKKESFPLTVTSAQKNPTAFYLCASSPYRSQPQHFGDGTRLSIL.

V is TRBV5-1 and J is TRBJ2-5; the D gene is possibly TRBD2 (6 bases). Trimming took off 2 bases at V and 0 bases at J, with 8 bases between the two ends. Germline CDR1 reads SGHRS; CDR2 reads YFSETQ. The length of the CDR3 is 14 residues. CDR3 bases: TGCGCCAGCAGCTTCGGGGGTTACCAAGAGACCCAGTACTTC. Translation: CASSFGGYQETQYF.

J is TRBJ2-7 and V is TRBV7-8; the match to TRBD1 covers 10 bases. With 5 bases clipped from V and 2 bases from J, the junction kept 9 bases outside the gene matches. This CDR3 is 16 amino acids long. Germline loops: CDR1 SGHVS, CDR2 FQNEAQ. The CDR3: CASSVSTGTGAYEQYF. In nucleotides, the CDR3 is TGTGCCAGCAGCGTATCCACCGGGACAGGGGCCTACGAGCAGTACTTC.